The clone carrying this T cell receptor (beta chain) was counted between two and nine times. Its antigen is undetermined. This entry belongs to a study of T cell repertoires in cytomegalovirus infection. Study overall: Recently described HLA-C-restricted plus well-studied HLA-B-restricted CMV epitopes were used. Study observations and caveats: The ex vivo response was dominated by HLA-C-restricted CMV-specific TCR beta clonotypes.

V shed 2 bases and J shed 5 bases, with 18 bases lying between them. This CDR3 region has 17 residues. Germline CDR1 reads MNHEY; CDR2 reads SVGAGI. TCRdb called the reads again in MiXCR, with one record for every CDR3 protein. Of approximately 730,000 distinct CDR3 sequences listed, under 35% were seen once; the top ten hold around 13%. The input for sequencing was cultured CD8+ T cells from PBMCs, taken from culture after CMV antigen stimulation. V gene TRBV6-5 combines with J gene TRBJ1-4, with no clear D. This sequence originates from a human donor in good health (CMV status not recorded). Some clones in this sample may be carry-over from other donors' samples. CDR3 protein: CASSYLFPDRSNEKLFF. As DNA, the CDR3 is TGTGCCAGCAGTTACCTTTTCCCCGACCGTTCAAATGAAAAACTGTTTTTT.